The rows below give T cell receptor beta chains drawn from one sample of a study of T cell responses to AZD1222 COVID-19 vaccine. Sequenced by immunoSEQ multiplex PCR; TCRdb stores in-frame clones only, minus some. This sample carries some 180,000 clones, 70% to 90% of them seen once, and the ten largest clones take over 1%. Sequenced here: peripheral blood, sampled 28 days after the second AZD1222 dose. The receptors stem from an adult who received the AZD1222 COVID-19 vaccine. The CDR3 runs from the conserved cysteine through the conserved F or W. Fields, in order: V gene, clone size, J gene, D gene, CDR3 protein, CDR3 DNA. The D gene is left open where the match is weak. The size of a clone is reported for some rows only, either as once, few or many, or as a class for expanded clones.

>TRBV19|.|TRBJ1-5|.
CASRWEGVKSQPQHF
TGTGCCAGTCGGTGGGAGGGGGTCAAATCACAGCCCCAGCATTTT
>TRBV3-1/TRBV3-2|.|TRBJ2-7|TRBD2
CASSRLAGGPHEQYF
TGTGCCAGCAGCCGACTAGCGGGGGGGCCCCACGAGCAGTACTTC
>TRBV6-5|once|TRBJ2-2|.
CASSYGSINTGELFF
TGTGCCAGCAGTTACGGTAGTATAAACACCGGGGAGCTGTTTTTT
>TRBV4-1|.|TRBJ1-1|TRBD1
CASRKERQGALNTEAFF
TGCGCCAGCAGAAAGGAGAGACAGGGGGCCTTGAACACTGAAGCTTTCTTT
>TRBV9|.|TRBJ2-5|TRBD1
CASSRRDRGMQETQYF
TGTGCCAGCAGCAGAAGGGACAGGGGGATGCAAGAGACCCAGTACTTC
>TRBV6-5|.|TRBJ1-5|TRBD1
CASRETGTNQPQHF
TGTGCCAGCAGAGAGACAGGGACCAATCAGCCCCAGCATTTT
>TRBV27|few|TRBJ1-2|.
CASSLDYFFGGRWDGYTF
TGTGCCAGCAGTTTAGATTACTTTTTCGGGGGGCGGTGGGATGGCTACACCTTC
>TRBV27|.|TRBJ1-2|.
CASSAGQLANYGYTF
TGTGCCAGCAGTGCCGGACAGCTTGCAAACTATGGCTACACCTTC
>TRBV10-2|.|TRBJ1-5|.
CASSESLGNMGGQPQHF
TGCGCCAGCAGTGAGTCCTTAGGGAACATGGGCGGTCAGCCCCAGCATTTT
>TRBV10-2|.|TRBJ2-7|.
CASSAQQDGFSYEQYF
TGCGCCAGCAGTGCGCAACAGGATGGATTCTCCTACGAGCAGTACTTC
>TRBV3-1/TRBV3-2|.|TRBJ2-3|.
CASSQWPGPDTQYF
TGTGCCAGCAGCCAGTGGCCCGGACCAGATACGCAGTATTTT
>TRBV10-1|.|TRBJ1-2|.
CASSEGRKYGYTF
TGCGCCAGCAGTGAGGGACGGAAATATGGCTACACCTTC
>TRBV3-1/TRBV3-2|.|TRBJ1-1|.
CASSHLLGLTTKNTEAFF
TGTGCCAGCAGCCACCTACTGGGACTGACTACAAAGAACACTGAAGCTTTCTTT
>TRBV5-1|.|TRBJ2-3|.
CASSATGLGGDTQYF
TGCGCCAGCAGCGCCACAGGGTTAGGCGGAGATACGCAGTATTTT
>TRBV7-9|.|TRBJ2-7|.
CAPWRTTRLEQYF
TGTGCCCCTTGGCGGACTACCCGTCTGGAGCAGTACTTC
>TRBV7-2|.|TRBJ1-1|.
CASSLARNTEAFF
TGTGCCAGCAGCTTAGCCCGAAACACTGAAGCTTTCTTT
>TRBV6-1|.|TRBJ1-1|TRBD1
CASSEGTGLGGVNTEAFF
TGTGCCAGCAGTGAAGGGACAGGGTTGGGGGGAGTGAACACTGAAGCTTTCTTT
>TRBV6-4|.|TRBJ2-5|TRBD2
CASSDSEMRGALIRWHQETQYF
TGTGCCAGCAGTGACTCCGAAATGCGGGGGGCCCTCATCCGGTGGCACCAAGAGACCCAGTACTTC
>TRBV19|.|TRBJ1-2|.
CASSPTVAYGYTF
TGTGCCAGTAGTCCTACAGTTGCCTATGGCTACACCTTC
>TRBV9|.|TRBJ1-1|TRBD1
CASSVAPGQGYEAFF
TGTGCCAGCAGCGTAGCGCCGGGACAGGGCTATGAAGCTTTCTTT
>TRBV7-2|.|TRBJ2-3|.
CASSLGSVSTDTQYF
TGTGCCAGCAGCTTAGGGTCAGTAAGCACAGATACGCAGTATTTT
>TRBV2|.|TRBJ2-7|.
CASSDYGSVEQYF
TGTGCCAGCAGTGATTACGGGTCGGTTGAGCAGTACTTC
>TRBV18|.|TRBJ1-4|.
CASSPPGGIGEKLFF
TGTGCCAGCTCACCACCGGGGGGAATAGGTGAAAAACTGTTTTTT
>TRBV2|.|TRBJ2-6|.
CASSVGGLSGANVLTF
TGTGCCAGCAGTGTTGGCGGACTCTCTGGGGCCAACGTCCTGACTTTC
>TRBV4-2|.|TRBJ1-2|TRBD1
CASSQDLGTGGEGGYTF
TGTGCCAGCAGCCAAGACCTCGGGACAGGGGGCGAAGGTGGCTACACCTTC
>TRBV27|.|TRBJ2-1|.
CASRYDARNNEQFF
TGTGCCAGCAGATACGACGCACGAAACAATGAGCAGTTCTTC
>TRBV6-1|.|TRBJ1-1|.
CASSDRGLMNTEAFF
TGTGCCAGCAGTGACAGGGGCCTCATGAACACTGAAGCTTTCTTT
>TRBV5-1|.|TRBJ1-1|.
CASSERTAQGAFF
TGCGCCAGCAGCGAAAGGACAGCCCAAGGAGCTTTCTTT
>TRBV6-5|few|TRBJ1-2|.
CASSYTPLGGYTF
TGTGCCAGCAGTTACACTCCCCTAGGCGGCTACACCTTC
>TRBV18|.|TRBJ2-1|.
CASSPIRNNEQFF
TGTGCCAGCTCGCCAATTAGGAACAATGAGCAGTTCTTC
>TRBV4-3|.|TRBJ1-2|.
CASSQDDSRYGYTF
TGCGCCAGCAGCCAAGATGACAGCCGCTATGGCTACACCTTC
>TRBV4-1|.|TRBJ2-1|.
CASSQDRFTNEQFF
TGCGCCAGCAGCCAAGATCGGTTCACCAATGAGCAGTTCTTC
>TRBV19|.|TRBJ1-5|.
CATGSNQPQHF
TGTGCCACCGGTAGCAATCAGCCCCAGCATTTT
>TRBV6-5|.|TRBJ1-2|.
CASSYSGYNYGYTF
TGTGCCAGCAGTTACTCGGGTTACAACTATGGCTACACCTTC
>TRBV7-2|.|TRBJ2-7|TRBD2
CASSLVAGEYEQYF
TGTGCCAGCAGCTTAGTTGCGGGAGAATACGAGCAGTACTTC
>TRBV7-9|.|TRBJ2-5|TRBD1
CASSQDRGTATQYF
TGTGCCAGCAGCCAAGACAGGGGTACGGCGACCCAGTACTTC
>TRBV19|.|TRBJ2-4|.
CASSIDKNIQYF
TGTGCCAGTAGTATCGACAAAAACATTCAGTACTTC
>TRBV28|.|TRBJ1-1|TRBD1
CASSGAGTGGYNTEAFF
TGTGCCAGCAGTGGGGCCGGGACAGGGGGCTATAACACTGAAGCTTTCTTT
>TRBV7-2|.|TRBJ2-3|TRBD2
CASNVAGEGVDTQYF
TGTGCCAGCAACGTAGCGGGGGAGGGCGTAGATACGCAGTATTTT